The sequence of this TCR beta chain was determined in a study of identical twins listed by TCRdb under 2016. General notes on the study: To test whether fetal clonotypes persist, the study used deep sequencing on TCR alpha and beta repertoires from monozygotic twins, unrelated adults of various ages, and cord blood. To rule out contamination, replicate twin experiments were performed at different times with different library preparation protocols.

According to the germline V gene, CDR1 reads SGHVS and CDR2 reads FQNEAQ. CDR3 length: 14 amino acids, cysteine to phenylalanine. Only CDR3 DNA remains: 42 bases, in frame from the first base. For this chain, trimming is 5 bases at the V end and 3 bases at the J end, and the number of junction bases without a gene match is 6. The investigation overall reported the following: Invariant T cells such as MAIT and iNKT could partly confound zero-insertion analyses, though diverse VJ usage argued against this for most clonotypes. The excess sharing between twins in beta out-of-frame sequences was weaker because fewer shared sequences reduced the signal-to-noise ratio. Out-of-frame TCR alpha sharing in monozygotic twins was systematically underestimated by recombination models, whereas sharing between unrelated individuals was in agreement with the recombination models. Conclusions relied on cross-sectional statistical analysis, since the same donors could not be followed over many years. Compared with coincidental sharing between unrelated individuals, out-of-frame TCR alpha sequences shared between twins showed an excess of sequences with low generation probability. Abundant cord blood beta clonotypes carried fewer insertions; young adult naive repertoires showed a weaker similar trend, while memory repertoires showed none.

Every donor in the study was a healthy Caucasian. Three pairs of female monozygotic twins, all aged 18 to 29 years, were included in the twin cohort. Peripheral blood mononuclear cells were used as the source from which RNA for TCR libraries was isolated. This clonotype was observed many times. The clone's antigen remains unknown. Qualities for individual bases were not recorded, and no much larger clone is one base off. The library relied on 5' RACE. TCRdb records Illumina HiSeq 2000 as the sequencer. A universal primer binding site was introduced by template switching, and a unique molecular identifier was present in the final cDNA, enabling accurate counting of TCR cDNA molecules. First-strand cDNA for TCR alpha and beta chains was synthesized from specific primers in the conserved constant-segment region. To control for contamination, every cDNA library carried two barcodes: a SMART-Mk sample barcode plus Illumina barcodes. TruSeq adapter sequences and Illumina sample barcodes were added in two successive PCR steps. The TCR alpha and beta cDNA libraries were sequenced on the Illumina HiSeq platform using custom primers. On the authors' methods: MiGEC processed the raw reads to extract unique molecular identifiers, while MiXCR was used to determine the CDR3 positions. Recombination models were inferred per individual with the repgenHMM and IGoR tools using an EM algorithm. The tcR package in R was used for shared clonotype analysis, with sharing normalized by the product of cloneset sizes. To study raw recombination free of thymic and clonal selection effects, out-of-frame nonproductive sequences were analyzed. In-frame beta chains were kept once TCRdb had trimmed the public reads at Q25 with fastp and called clones with MiXCR. Under each unique CDR3 protein, matching rows form one entry showing the most common genes and DNA. The V and J calls shown here were made by TCRdb, not taken from the authors' results. For this sample there are fewer than 900,000 distinct CDR3 sequences; 15% to 20% appear just once. The ten biggest clones cover around 13% of the sample.

These data were also filed under a second study, of T cells expressing NK-cell markers. That second report states: In sorted CD3+CD56+NKG2C+, CD3+CD56+NKG2C- and CD3+CD56-NKG2C+ T-cell subsets from several donors, TCR beta-chain repertoires were profiled. Seven of the eight sequenced donors were HCMV-seropositive and one was HCMV-seronegative. In several experiments an anti-gammadeltaTCR antibody was added to restrict sorting to alphabetaTCR-expressing T cells. In several donors, the dominant CD3+CD56+NKG2C+ clonotypes ranked among the top 10 CD8+ clonotypes, making up about 1.0-8% of CD8+ T cells. Those dominant clonotypes were again the most abundant among CD3+CD56-NKG2C+ cells in a few donors, at about 25-60.1%. Whether the expanded NKG2C-expressing T cell clones were specific for HCMV antigens remained unclear. Randomly selected healthy volunteers, three men and five women, were used as the eight sequenced donors. HCMV serostatus was determined by detecting HCMV-specific IgG in serum with a commercial ELISA kit. For a handful of donors, unsorted PBMC were also used to sequence bulk peripheral blood T-cell repertoires. MIGEC was used to demultiplex reads and group the reads by UMI, and MiTCR was used to assemble and quantify clonotypes. To remove erroneous sequences, TCR cDNA sequences were retained only when supported by two or more reads. The tcR package was used for downstream repertoire analysis, and clonotypes were matched across fractions by CDR3 nucleotide sequence plus V segment. VDJmatch was used to annotate antigen specificity against VDJdb, with one amino acid substitution in CDR3 permitted.

This sequence originates from a woman under 30 in good health. The V and J genes are TRBV7-8 and TRBJ2-5; TRBD1 aligns with 7 central bases. Sequenced input: PBMCs. The nucleotides read TGTGCCAGCAGCCCACCGGGACAGAAAGAGACCCAGTACTTC. Its protein reads: CASSPPGQKETQYF.